This T cell receptor beta chain originates from a study of lymphopenia after photon versus proton radiotherapy. TCRdb's table, derived via immunoSEQ multiplex PCR, lists solely in-frame clones and lacks some. The sample includes 25,000 to 30,000 clones, around 83% of them seen just once. This CDR3 has 16 amino acids. Germline V lookup: CDR1 SGDLS, CDR2 YYNGEE. Losses at the gene ends were 5 bases for V and 4 bases for J; bases not matched to a gene: 9. This clone was observed a few times. The input for sequencing was peripheral blood, taken from a patient treated with photon-based radiotherapy. The source of this sequence is a man between 25 and 39 years old with gastric cancer. The V gene is TRBV9, the J gene TRBJ1-3; 10 bases align to TRBD1. The CDR3 DNA sequence: TGTGCCAGCAGAACCGGGACAGGGGCCGCCGGAAACACCATATATTTT. Its translation: CASRTGTGAAGNTIYF.